This TCR beta chain was captured in a study of blood T cell repertoires in COVID-19. In the study overall: The origin of the acute and convalescent COVID-19 samples was the United States, Italy and Spain.

Adults between roughly 18 and 95 years of age took part from some 25 US areas. Recovered Cohort 3 donors showed two negative PCRs, clearance, or symptom resolution. Measured with immunoSEQ multiplex PCR; TCRdb has only the in-frame clones, and not every one. The sample consists of around 300,000 clones, roughly nine tenths of them appearing once. The germline V gene has CDR1 LGHDT and CDR2 YNNKEL (reference sequence). CDR3 length equals 16 residues. Trimming removed 4 bases from V and 4 bases from J; junction bases left unmatched: 3. V is TRBV3-1 (or the pseudogene TRBV3-2) and J is TRBJ2-1; 14 bases align to TRBD2. The sequence was collected from a woman aged 40 to 50 who had recovered from COVID-19. The material sequenced was PBMCs or T cells enriched from blood (not recorded which). In DNA form, the CDR3 reads TGTGCCAGCAGCCGACTAGCGGGAGGGAATTACAATGAGCAGTTCTTC. Its protein product is CASSRLAGGNYNEQFF.